This T cell receptor beta chain was captured in a study of shared clonotypes between healthy human individuals. The overall study: Donors consisted of a couple of women and a few men between 18 and 49.

Notes on this clone: The antigen is not known.

V lost 4 bases and J lost 2, with 10 bases in between. This CDR3 comprises 15 residues. The germline gives CDR1 SGHNT, CDR2 YYREEE (reference sequence). Study-wide results and caveats: The study generally estimated greater richness for naive than memory subsets.

Each sorted subset replicate got 200 ng genomic DNA, roughly 30,000 genomes. In the original workflow: Filtering differed, since immunoSEQ gave only junction sequences and no quality scores. The repertoire was sequenced with immunoSEQ multiplex PCR; TCRdb's copy has only in-frame clones and lacks some. For V, J and clone size, that table is used; D and trimming come from the DNA. In the table there are about 380,000 clones, just over 95% of which are singletons. This receptor was identified in a man younger than 45 in good health. The chain employs TRBV5-4 and TRBJ2-6; D is possibly TRBD2 (5 bases). Material: memory CD8+ T cells sorted from blood. Noted subset: CD45RO+ cells pooled with CCR7-negative TemRA cells. In nucleotides, the CDR3 is TGTGCCAGCAGCCCCCTAGCCCCTGGGGCCAACGTCCTGACTTTC. This encodes CASSPLAPGANVLTF.